The entry below gives a single T cell receptor beta chain sequence along with its context. The CDR3 sequence is 15 residues long. Germline V lookup: CDR1 LGHDT, CDR2 YNNKEL (reference sequence). V lost 0 bases, J lost 4 bases, and 12 bases lay in between. Unique molecular identifiers were used to barcode this TCRbeta library. TCRdb re-derived calls from the PCR reads in MiXCR, one entry per CDR3 protein. The sample has 400,000 to 500,000 distinct CDR3 sequences; 11% are singletons. The data were taken from a study of T-cell reconstitution after alpha-beta-depleted transplantation in children. Sequences were derived from PBMCs from the stem cell graft donor, sampled from the stem cell graft. The chain links TRBV3-1 to TRBJ1-1, with no clear D. The clonotype was recovered from a human donor who donated a stem cell graft to a child with acute myeloid leukemia. As DNA, the CDR3 is TGTGCCAGCAGCCAAGATGTCCCGGGGATCACTGAAGCTTTCTTT. This translates into CASSQDVPGITEAFF.